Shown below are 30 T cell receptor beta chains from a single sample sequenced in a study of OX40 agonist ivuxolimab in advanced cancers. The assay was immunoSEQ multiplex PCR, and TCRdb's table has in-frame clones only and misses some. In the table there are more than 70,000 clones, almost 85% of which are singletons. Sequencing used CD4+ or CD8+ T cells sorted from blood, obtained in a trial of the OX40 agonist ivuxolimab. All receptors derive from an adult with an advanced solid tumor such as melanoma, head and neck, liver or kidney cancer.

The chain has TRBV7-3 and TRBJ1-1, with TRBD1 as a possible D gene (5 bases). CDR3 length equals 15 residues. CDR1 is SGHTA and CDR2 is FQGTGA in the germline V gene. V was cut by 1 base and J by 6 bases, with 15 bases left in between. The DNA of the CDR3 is TGTGCCAGCAGCTTAAATGAGGGGACCCTCTCTGAAGCTTTCTTT. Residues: CASSLNEGTLSEAFF.

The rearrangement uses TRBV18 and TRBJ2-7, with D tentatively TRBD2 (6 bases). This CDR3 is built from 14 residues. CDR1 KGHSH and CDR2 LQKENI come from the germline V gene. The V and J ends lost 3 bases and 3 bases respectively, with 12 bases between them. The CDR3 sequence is CASSPPSGSYEQYF. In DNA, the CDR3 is TGTGCCAGCTCACCTCCATCCGGGAGCTACGAGCAGTACTTC.

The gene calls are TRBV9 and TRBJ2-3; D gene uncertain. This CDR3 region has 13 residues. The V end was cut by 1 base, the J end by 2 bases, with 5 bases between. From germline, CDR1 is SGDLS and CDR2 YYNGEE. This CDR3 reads CASSVRFTDTQYF. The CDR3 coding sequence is TGTGCCAGCAGCGTAAGATTCACAGATACGCAGTATTTT.

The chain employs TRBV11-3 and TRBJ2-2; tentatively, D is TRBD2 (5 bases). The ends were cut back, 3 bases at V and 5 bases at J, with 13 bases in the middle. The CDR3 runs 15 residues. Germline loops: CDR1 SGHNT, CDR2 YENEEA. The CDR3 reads CASSFGAQRTGELFF. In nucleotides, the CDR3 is TGTGCCAGCAGCTTTGGTGCCCAGCGGACCGGGGAGCTGTTTTTT.

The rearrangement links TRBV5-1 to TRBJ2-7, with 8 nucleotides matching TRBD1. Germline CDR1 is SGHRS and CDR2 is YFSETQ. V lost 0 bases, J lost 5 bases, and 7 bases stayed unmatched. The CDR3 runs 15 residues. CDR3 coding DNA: TGCGCCAGCAGCTTGGTCCTGGGACAGGCCGACGAGCAGTACTTC. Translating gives CASSLVLGQADEQYF.

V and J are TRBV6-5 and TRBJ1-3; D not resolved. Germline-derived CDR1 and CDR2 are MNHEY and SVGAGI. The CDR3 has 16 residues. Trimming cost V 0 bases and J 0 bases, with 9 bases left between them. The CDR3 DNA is TGTGCCAGCAGTTACTCGACACATAGCTCTGGAAACACCATATATTTT. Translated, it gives CASSYSTHSSGNTIYF.

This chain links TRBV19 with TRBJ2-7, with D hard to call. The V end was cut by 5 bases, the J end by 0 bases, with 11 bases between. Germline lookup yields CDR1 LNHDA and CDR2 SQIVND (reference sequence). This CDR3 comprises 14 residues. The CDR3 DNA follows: TGTGCCAGTAGTGCTTTCGTCAGCTCCTACGAGCAGTACTTC. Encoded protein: CASSAFVSSYEQYF.

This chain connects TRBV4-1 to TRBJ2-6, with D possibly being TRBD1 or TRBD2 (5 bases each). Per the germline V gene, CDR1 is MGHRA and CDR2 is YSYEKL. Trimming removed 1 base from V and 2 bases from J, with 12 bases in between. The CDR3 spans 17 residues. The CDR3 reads CASSQGGFGAGANVLTF. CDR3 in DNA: TGCGCCAGCAGCCAAGGGGGCTTCGGGGCTGGGGCCAACGTCCTGACTTTC.

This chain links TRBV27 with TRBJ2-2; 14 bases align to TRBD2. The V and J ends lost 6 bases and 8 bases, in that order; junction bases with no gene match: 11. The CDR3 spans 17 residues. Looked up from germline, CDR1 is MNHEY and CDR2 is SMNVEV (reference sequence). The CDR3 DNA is TGTGCCAGCAGAGCGACTAGCGGGGGGGCCGGGAGTGGGGAGCTGTTTTTT. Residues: CASRATSGGAGSGELFF.

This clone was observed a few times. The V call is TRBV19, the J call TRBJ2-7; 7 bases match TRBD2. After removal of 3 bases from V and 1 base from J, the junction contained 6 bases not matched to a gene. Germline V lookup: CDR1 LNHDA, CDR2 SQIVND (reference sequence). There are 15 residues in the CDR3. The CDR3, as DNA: TGTGCCAGTAGTATGTCCAGCGGGGATTCCTACGAGCAGTACTTC. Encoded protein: CASSMSSGDSYEQYF.

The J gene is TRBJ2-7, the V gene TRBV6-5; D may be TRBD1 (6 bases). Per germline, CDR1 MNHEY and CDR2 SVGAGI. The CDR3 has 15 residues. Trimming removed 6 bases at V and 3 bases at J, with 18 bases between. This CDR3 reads CASRSLGQGLYEQYF. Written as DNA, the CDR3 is TGTGCCAGCAGATCCCTAGGCCAGGGGCTCTACGAGCAGTACTTC.

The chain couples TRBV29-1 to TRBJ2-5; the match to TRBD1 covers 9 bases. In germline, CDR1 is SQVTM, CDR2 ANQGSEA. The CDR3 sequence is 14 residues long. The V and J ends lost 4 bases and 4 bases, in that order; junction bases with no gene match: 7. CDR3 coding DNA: TGCAGCGTTGCCGGGACAGGGTTCCGAGAGACCCAGTACTTC. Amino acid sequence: CSVAGTGFRETQYF.

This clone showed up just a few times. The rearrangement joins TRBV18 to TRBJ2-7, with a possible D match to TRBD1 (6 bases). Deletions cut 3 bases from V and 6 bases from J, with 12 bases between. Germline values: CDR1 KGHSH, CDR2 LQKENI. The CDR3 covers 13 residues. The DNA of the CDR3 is TGTGCCAGCTCACCCAGGACAGTAAGCGAGCAGTACTTC. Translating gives CASSPRTVSEQYF.

CDR3: CASSEGRGGNSNQPQHF. In nucleotides, the CDR3 is TGTGCCAGCAGTGAAGGTCGGGGAGGGAATAGCAATCAGCCCCAGCATTTT. The chain joins TRBV6-1 to TRBJ1-5; D not resolved. The CDR3 totals 17 residues. Germline V gene data show CDR1 as MNHNS and CDR2 as SASEGT. With 1 base removed from V and 0 bases from J, the gap between germline ends came to 13 bases.

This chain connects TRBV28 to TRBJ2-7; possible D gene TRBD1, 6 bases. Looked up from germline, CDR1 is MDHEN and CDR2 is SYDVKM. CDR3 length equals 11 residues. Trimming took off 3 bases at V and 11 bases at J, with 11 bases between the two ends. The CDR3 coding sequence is TGTGCCAGCAGTTTCCGACAGGAGGAGTACTTC. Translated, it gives CASSFRQEEYF.

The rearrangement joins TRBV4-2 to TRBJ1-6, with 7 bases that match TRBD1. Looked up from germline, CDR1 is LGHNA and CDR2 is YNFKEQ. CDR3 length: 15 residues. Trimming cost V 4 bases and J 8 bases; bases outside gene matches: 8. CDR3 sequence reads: CASSPRQGFDSPLHF. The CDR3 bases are TGTGCCAGCAGCCCTAGACAGGGCTTTGATTCACCCCTCCACTTT.

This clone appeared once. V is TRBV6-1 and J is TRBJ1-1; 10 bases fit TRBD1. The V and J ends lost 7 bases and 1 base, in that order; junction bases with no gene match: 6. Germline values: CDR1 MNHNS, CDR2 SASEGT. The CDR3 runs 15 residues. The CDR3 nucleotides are TGTGCCAGCAAGAGACAGGGGGCAAAGAACACTGAAGCTTTCTTT. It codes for CASKRQGAKNTEAFF.

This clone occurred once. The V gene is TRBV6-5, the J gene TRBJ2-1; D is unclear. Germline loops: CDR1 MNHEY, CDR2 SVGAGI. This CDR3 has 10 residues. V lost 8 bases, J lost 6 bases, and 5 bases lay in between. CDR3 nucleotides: TGTGCCAGCGGTTTCAATGAGCAGTTCTTC. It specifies CASGFNEQFF.

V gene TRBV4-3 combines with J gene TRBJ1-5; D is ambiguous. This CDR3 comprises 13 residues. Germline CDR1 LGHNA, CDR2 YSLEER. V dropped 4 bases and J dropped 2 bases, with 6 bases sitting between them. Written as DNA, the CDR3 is TGCGCCAGCAGCCCCCGCCGCAATCAGCCCCAGCATTTT. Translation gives CASSPRRNQPQHF.

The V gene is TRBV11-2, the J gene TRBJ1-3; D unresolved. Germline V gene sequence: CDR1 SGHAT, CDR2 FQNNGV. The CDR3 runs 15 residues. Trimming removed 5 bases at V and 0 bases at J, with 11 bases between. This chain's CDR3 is CASSLSTDSGNTIYF. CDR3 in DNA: TGTGCCAGCAGCCTTTCCACAGACTCTGGAAACACCATATATTTT. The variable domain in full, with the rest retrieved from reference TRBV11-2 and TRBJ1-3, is EAGVAQSPRYKIIEKRQSVAFWCNPISGHATLYWYQQILGQGPKLLIQFQNNGVVDDSQLPKDRFSAERLKGVDSTLKIQPAKLEDSAVYLCASSLSTDSGNTIYFGEGSWLTVV.

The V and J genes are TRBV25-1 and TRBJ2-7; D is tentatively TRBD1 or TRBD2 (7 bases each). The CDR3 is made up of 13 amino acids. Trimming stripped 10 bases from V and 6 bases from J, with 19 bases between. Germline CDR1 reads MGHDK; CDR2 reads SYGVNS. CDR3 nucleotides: TGTGCCACCTCGCGGGGGCAGGGGGGCGAGCAGTACTTC. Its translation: CATSRGQGGEQYF.

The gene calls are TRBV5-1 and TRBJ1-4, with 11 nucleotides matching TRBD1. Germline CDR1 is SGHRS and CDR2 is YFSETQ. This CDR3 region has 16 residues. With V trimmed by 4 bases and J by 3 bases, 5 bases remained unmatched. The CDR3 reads CASSLGQGASNEKLFF. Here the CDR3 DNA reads TGCGCCAGCAGCCTCGGACAGGGGGCTTCTAATGAAAAACTGTTTTTT.

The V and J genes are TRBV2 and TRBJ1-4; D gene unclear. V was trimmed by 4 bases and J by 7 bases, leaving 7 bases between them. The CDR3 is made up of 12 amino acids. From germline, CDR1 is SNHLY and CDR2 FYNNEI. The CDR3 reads CASSVAGEKLFF. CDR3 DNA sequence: TGTGCCAGCAGTGTGGCCGGTGAAAAACTGTTTTTT.

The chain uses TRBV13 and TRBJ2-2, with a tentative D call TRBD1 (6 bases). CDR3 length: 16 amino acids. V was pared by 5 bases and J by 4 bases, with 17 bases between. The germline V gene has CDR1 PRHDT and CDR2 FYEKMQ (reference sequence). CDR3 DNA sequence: TGTGCCAGCAGCCCCTTCGGGACAAAAACCACCGGGGAGCTGTTTTTT. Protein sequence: CASSPFGTKTTGELFF.

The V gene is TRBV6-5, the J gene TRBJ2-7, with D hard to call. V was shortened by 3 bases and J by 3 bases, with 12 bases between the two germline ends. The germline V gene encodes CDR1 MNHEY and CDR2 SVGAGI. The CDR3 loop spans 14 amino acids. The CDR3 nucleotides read TGTGCCAGCAGTTATGGGGTCCTAGACTACGAGCAGTACTTC. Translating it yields CASSYGVLDYEQYF.

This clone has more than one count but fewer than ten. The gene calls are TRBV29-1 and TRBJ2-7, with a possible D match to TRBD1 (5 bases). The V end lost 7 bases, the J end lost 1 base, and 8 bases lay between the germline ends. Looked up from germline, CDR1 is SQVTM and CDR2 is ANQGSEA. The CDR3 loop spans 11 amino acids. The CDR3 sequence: CSARQSYEQYF. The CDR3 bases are TGCAGCGCCCGACAGTCCTACGAGCAGTACTTC.

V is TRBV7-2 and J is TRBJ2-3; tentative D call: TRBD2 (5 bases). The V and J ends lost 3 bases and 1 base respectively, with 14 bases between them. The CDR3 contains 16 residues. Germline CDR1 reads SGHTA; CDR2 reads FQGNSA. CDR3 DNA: TGTGCCAGCAGCTTCACCGAGGGCCGGGGCACAGATACGCAGTATTTT. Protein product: CASSFTEGRGTDTQYF.

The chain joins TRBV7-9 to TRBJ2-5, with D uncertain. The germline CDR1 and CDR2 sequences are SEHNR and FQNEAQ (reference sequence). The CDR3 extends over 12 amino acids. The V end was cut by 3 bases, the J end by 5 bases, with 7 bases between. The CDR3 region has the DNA TGTGCCAGCAGCTTGTCATCGGAGACCCAGTACTTC. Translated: CASSLSSETQYF.

The CDR3 bases are TGTGCCACCAGCAGAGGGCCCCGGGAGGGGGTTGGGGATGAGCAGTTCTTC. This gives the protein CATSRGPREGVGDEQFF. This rearrangement joins TRBV15 to TRBJ2-1, with TRBD2 identical over 8 bases. The CDR3 runs 17 residues. V was clipped by 1 base and J by 8 bases; unmatched bases: 13. CDR1 is LNHNV and CDR2 is YYDKDF in the germline V gene (reference sequence).

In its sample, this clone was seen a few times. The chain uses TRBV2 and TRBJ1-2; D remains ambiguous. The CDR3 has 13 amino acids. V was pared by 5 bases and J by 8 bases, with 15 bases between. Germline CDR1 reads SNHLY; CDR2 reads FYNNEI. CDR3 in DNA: TGTGCCAGCAGTCGCGACTTTACGGGGGGCTACACCTTC. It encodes CASSRDFTGGYTF.